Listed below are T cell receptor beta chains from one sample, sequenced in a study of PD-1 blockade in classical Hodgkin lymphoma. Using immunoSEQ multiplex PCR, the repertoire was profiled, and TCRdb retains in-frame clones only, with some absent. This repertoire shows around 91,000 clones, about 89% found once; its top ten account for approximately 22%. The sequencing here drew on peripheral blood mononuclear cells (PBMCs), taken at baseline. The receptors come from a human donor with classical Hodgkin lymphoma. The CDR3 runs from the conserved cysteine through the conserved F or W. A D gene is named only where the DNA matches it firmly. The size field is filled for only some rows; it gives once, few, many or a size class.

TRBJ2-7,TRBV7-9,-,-,CASSARDWSYEQYF,TGTGCCAGCAGCGCCCGGGACTGGTCCTACGAGCAGTACTTC
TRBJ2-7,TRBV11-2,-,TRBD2,CASSSSRTGGNEQYF,TGTGCCAGCAGCTCGAGTCGGACCGGGGGGAACGAGCAGTACTTC
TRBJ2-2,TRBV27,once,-,CASKGTRLVKGTTGELFF,TGTGCCAGCAAGGGGACTCGCCTAGTAAAGGGTACCACCGGGGAGCTGTTTTTT
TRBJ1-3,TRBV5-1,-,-,CASSLAGDWGNTIYF,TGCGCCAGCAGCTTGGCTGGTGACTGGGGAAACACCATATATTTT
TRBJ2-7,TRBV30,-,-,CAWSVDSDYEQYF,TGTGCCTGGAGTGTCGACAGCGACTACGAGCAGTACTTC
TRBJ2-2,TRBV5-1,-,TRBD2,CAVRGLAGTNTGELFF,TGCGCCGTCAGGGGACTAGCGGGAACTAACACCGGGGAGCTGTTTTTT
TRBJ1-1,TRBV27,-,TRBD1,CASRGTGMNTEAFF,TGTGCCAGCAGAGGGACAGGGATGAACACTGAAGCTTTCTTT
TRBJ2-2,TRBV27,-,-,CASSFSLGSTGELFF,TGTGCCAGCAGTTTTTCACTAGGAAGCACCGGGGAGCTGTTTTTT
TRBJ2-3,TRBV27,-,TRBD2,CASNARRTSNTDTQYF,TGTGCCAGCAACGCCCGCCGGACTAGCAACACAGATACGCAGTATTTT
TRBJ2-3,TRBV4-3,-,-,CASSQGGPPFLDTQYF,TGCGCCAGCAGCCAAGGCGGGCCCCCGTTCTTAGATACGCAGTATTTT
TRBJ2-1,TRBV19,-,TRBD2,CASRGLAGGENEQFF,TGTGCCAGTAGGGGACTAGCGGGAGGGGAGAATGAGCAGTTCTTC
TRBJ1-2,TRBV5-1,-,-,CASTLEAGIGYGYTF,TGCGCCAGCACCCTTGAGGCAGGGATAGGGTATGGCTACACCTTC
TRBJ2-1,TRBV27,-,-,CASSFSRGGYNEQFF,TGTGCCAGCAGTTTCAGTCGGGGCGGCTACAATGAGCAGTTCTTC
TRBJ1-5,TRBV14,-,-,CASSQTANQPQHF,TGTGCCAGCAGCCAAACAGCGAATCAGCCCCAGCATTTT
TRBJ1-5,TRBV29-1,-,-,CSVGNQPQHF,TGCAGCGTTGGGAATCAGCCCCAGCATTTT
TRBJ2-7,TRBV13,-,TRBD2,CASSLARLAGVHEQYF,TGTGCCAGCAGCTTAGCTAGACTAGCGGGAGTCCACGAGCAGTACTTC
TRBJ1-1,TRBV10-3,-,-,CAIRSRTLEAFF,TGTGCCATCAGATCCCGAACACTTGAAGCTTTCTTT
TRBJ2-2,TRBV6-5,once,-,CASRRQWANTGELFF,TGTGCCAGCAGGAGACAATGGGCGAACACCGGGGAGCTGTTTTTT
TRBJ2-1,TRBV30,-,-,CAWSVRSLNEQFF,TGTGCCTGGAGTGTACGCAGCCTAAATGAGCAGTTCTTC
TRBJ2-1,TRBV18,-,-,CASSPRSGPGYNEQFF,TGTGCCAGCTCACCACGTAGCGGCCCAGGATACAATGAGCAGTTCTTC
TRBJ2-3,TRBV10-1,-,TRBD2,CASSESRLGAGADTQYF,TGCGCCAGCAGTGAGTCCCGGTTAGGAGCGGGAGCAGATACGCAGTATTTT
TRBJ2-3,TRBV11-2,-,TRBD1,CASSRDRLTDTQYF,TGTGCCAGCAGCCGGGACAGACTCACAGATACGCAGTATTTT
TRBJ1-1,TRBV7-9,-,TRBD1,CASSFPTGGLNTEAFF,TGTGCCAGCAGTTTTCCCACAGGGGGCCTGAACACTGAAGCTTTCTTT
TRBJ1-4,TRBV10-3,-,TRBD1,CAIRGQGDEKLFF,TGTGCCATCAGGGGACAGGGCGATGAAAAACTGTTTTTT
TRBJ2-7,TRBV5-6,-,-,CASSSSMGAGTWVLYF,TGTGCCAGCAGCTCCTCAATGGGGGCGGGAACTTGGGTTCTGTACTTC
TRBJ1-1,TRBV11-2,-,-,CASSLEGLGSEAFF,TGTGCCAGCAGCTTAGAGGGTCTTGGGAGTGAAGCTTTCTTT
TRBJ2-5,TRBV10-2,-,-,CASVGGYQETQYF,TGCGCCAGCGTGGGGGGATACCAAGAGACCCAGTACTTC
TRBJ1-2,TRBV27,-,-,CASSRGLPINYGYTF,TGTGCCAGCAGCCGGGGACTTCCTATTAACTATGGCTACACCTTC
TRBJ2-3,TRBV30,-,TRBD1,CAWSVPGTGKTDTQYF,TGTGCCTGGAGTGTACCGGGGACAGGGAAGACAGATACGCAGTATTTT
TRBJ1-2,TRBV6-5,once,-,CASRDWGRRDYGYTF,TGTGCCAGCAGGGACTGGGGGAGGCGGGACTATGGCTACACCTTC
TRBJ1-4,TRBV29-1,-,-,CSVEEVVGKLFF,TGCAGCGTTGAAGAGGTAGTCGGAAAACTGTTTTTT
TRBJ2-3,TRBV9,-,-,CASSPSVTDTQYF,TGTGCCAGCAGCCCCTCGGTCACAGATACGCAGTATTTT
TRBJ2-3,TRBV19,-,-,CASSNPGDTQYF,TGTGCCAGTAGTAACCCAGGGGATACGCAGTATTTT